The 17 T cell receptor beta chains presented below share a single source sample, sequenced in a study of OX40 agonist ivuxolimab in advanced cancers. Produced via immunoSEQ multiplex PCR; TCRdb's table is partial and in-frame only. Of fewer than 100,000 clones in the sample, roughly 91% were seen once. Sequences were derived from CD4+ or CD8+ T cells sorted from blood, sampled in a trial of the OX40 agonist ivuxolimab. The source is an adult with an advanced solid tumor such as melanoma, head and neck, liver or kidney cancer.

The chain recombines TRBV23-1 with TRBJ2-1, with 8 bases aligning to TRBD2. TRBV23-1 carries the ORF label, with uncertain function. The CDR3 length is 18 residues. J lost 0 bases, V lost 6 bases, and 13 bases had no gene match. The DNA for the CDR3 is TGCGCCAGCAGCCACGGCGGGAGGACAAAGAGCTCCTACAATGAGCAGTTCTTC. Its translation: CASSHGGRTKSSYNEQFF.

This clone was detected once. This chain links TRBV7-2 with TRBJ1-1, with 8 bases identical to TRBD1. The CDR3 loop spans 13 amino acids. The germline gives CDR1 SGHTA, CDR2 FQGNSA. The ends lost 5 bases at V and 5 bases at J; junction bases unmatched: 4. The chain's CDR3 is CASSRQGSTEAFF. The CDR3 DNA sequence: TGTGCCAGCAGCCGACAGGGGTCAACTGAAGCTTTCTTT. Filled out from reference TRBV7-2 and TRBJ1-1, the complete variable domain reads GAGVSQSPSNKVTEKGKDVELRCDPISGHTALYWYRQSLGQGLEFLIYFQGNSAPDKSGLPSDRFSAERTGGSVSTLTIQRTQQEDSAVYLCASSRQGSTEAFFGQGTRLTVV.

Remarks on this clone: The same CDR3 arises from other DNA sequences in this sample as well. J is TRBJ2-5 and V is TRBV11-3; TRBD2 is a possible D gene (6 bases). The CDR3 sequence is 14 residues long. The germline V gene has CDR1 SGHNT and CDR2 YENEEA. V was cut by 0 bases and J by 4 bases, with 9 bases left in between. DNA of the CDR3: TGTGCCAGCAGCTTAGAGGAGGGGAGAGAGACCCAGTACTTC. Protein product: CASSLEEGRETQYF.

The genes are TRBV4-2 and TRBJ2-2, with 7 bases lining up with TRBD2. Germline assignment: CDR1 LGHNA and CDR2 YNFKEQ. This CDR3 has 19 amino acids. J lost 5 bases, V lost 4 bases, and 19 bases had no gene match. DNA of the CDR3: TGTGCCAGCAGCCCAGAGTACCCGGCGGGCGGGAGCGGGACCGGGGAGCTGTTTTTT. The encoded protein is CASSPEYPAGGSGTGELFF.

J is TRBJ2-4 and V is TRBV7-9, with no clear D. The length of the CDR3 is 15 residues. Germline V CDR1 and CDR2: SEHNR, FQNEAQ (reference sequence). Trimming pared 1 base from V and 10 bases from J, leaving 17 bases between. CDR3 protein: CASSLGGADHRIQYF. The DNA for the CDR3 is TGTGCCAGCAGCTTAGGGGGTGCAGATCATCGGATTCAGTACTTC.

The J gene is TRBJ2-7, the V gene TRBV18; 9 bases match TRBD1. With 2 bases clipped from V and 2 bases from J, the junction kept 1 base outside the gene matches. This CDR3 spans 14 amino acids. Germline V CDR1 and CDR2: KGHSH, LQKENI. CDR3: CASSPGTGTYEQYF. CDR3 sequence (DNA): TGTGCCAGCTCACCAGGGACAGGGACCTACGAGCAGTACTTC.

In its sample, this clone was seen once. The rearrangement uses TRBV27 and TRBJ1-5; 9 bases map to TRBD1. Trimming took 10 bases from V and 4 from J; bases not matched to a gene: 20. The CDR3 spans 18 residues. CDR1 and CDR2 from the germline V gene are MNHEY and SMNVEV (reference sequence). The DNA for the CDR3 is TGTGCCAAACTAAGATCCGGGACAGGGTTCTGGGGAAATCAGCCCCAGCATTTT. Its translation is CAKLRSGTGFWGNQPQHF.

This clone was counted a few times. The chain couples TRBV15 to TRBJ2-6, with D uncertain. The CDR3 extends over 14 amino acids. V dropped 4 bases and J dropped 7 bases, with 11 bases sitting between them. Per the germline V gene, CDR1 is LNHNV and CDR2 is YYDKDF (reference sequence). CDR3 sequence (DNA): TGTGCCACCAGCACCCCAGGACCAGCCAACGTCCTGACTTTC. It yields the protein CATSTPGPANVLTF.

The chain has TRBV14 and TRBJ1-1, with D perhaps TRBD1 (5 bases). Germline V gives CDR1 SGHDN, CDR2 FVKESK. This CDR3 contains 19 residues. The V gene lost 2 bases and the J gene lost 1 base, with 23 bases spanning the gap. The DNA of the CDR3 is TGTGCCAGCAGCCAATTGGCGGCGACAGACCTTTTTAGGAACACTGAAGCTTTCTTT. Translating gives CASSQLAATDLFRNTEAFF.

This chain links TRBV7-2 with TRBJ2-7; TRBD2 matches at 8 bases. Germline loops: CDR1 SGHTA, CDR2 FQGNSA. Losses at the gene ends were 3 bases for V and 3 bases for J; bases not matched to a gene: 7. CDR3 length: 15 amino acids. The DNA of the CDR3 is TGTGCCAGCAGCTTCGGGGGGGCGGGGGACTACGAGCAGTACTTC. Translated: CASSFGGAGDYEQYF.

The J gene is TRBJ2-1, the V gene TRBV29-1; unclear D gene. The CDR3 extends over 12 amino acids. With 3 bases removed from V and 7 bases from J, the gap between germline ends came to 10 bases. Germline lookup yields CDR1 SQVTM and CDR2 ANQGSEA. The CDR3 coding sequence is TGCAGCGTTGAGGAATTTAGGAATGAGCAGTTCTTC. Translation gives CSVEEFRNEQFF.

This chain links TRBV13 with TRBJ1-2; D is perhaps TRBD1 (6 bases). CDR1 is PRHDT, CDR2 FYEKMQ, per germline (reference sequence). This CDR3 has 15 amino acids. The V end lost 3 bases, the J end lost 4 bases, and 15 bases lay between the germline ends. The CDR3: CASSFSQGRPYGYTF. The DNA for the CDR3 is TGTGCCAGCAGCTTCTCCCAGGGGAGGCCCTATGGCTACACCTTC.

The J gene is TRBJ2-3, the V gene TRBV7-9, with 9 positions matching TRBD2. The J segment lost 7 bases and the V segment lost 5 bases, leaving 13 bases of the junction unmatched. The CDR3 sequence is 16 residues long. Germline V gene data show CDR1 as SEHNR and CDR2 as FQNEAQ (reference sequence). The CDR3: CASSITGGRAGNTQYF. CDR3 DNA sequence: TGTGCCAGCAGCATAACTGGCGGGAGGGCCGGGAATACGCAGTATTTT.

Comments on this clone: A much larger clonotype is one base distant, so this may be a read error. This chain uses TRBV5-6 with TRBJ2-2; the D is unclear. Looked up from germline, CDR1 is SGHDT and CDR2 is YYEEEE. Trimming took off 2 bases at V and 1 base at J, with 3 bases between the two ends. The CDR3 covers 13 residues. CDR3 nucleotide sequence: TGTGCCAGCAGCTTACGGAACACCGGGGAGCTGTTTTTT. The encoded protein is CASSLRNTGELFF.

The rearrangement joins TRBV19 to TRBJ1-1; D not certain. The length of the CDR3 is 12 residues. The germline V gene encodes CDR1 LNHDA and CDR2 SQIVND (reference sequence). V was pared by 2 bases and J by 7 bases, with 8 bases between. The CDR3 bases are TGTGCCAGTAGTATAACTTGGAATGAAGCTTTCTTT. Translating it yields CASSITWNEAFF.

The J gene is TRBJ2-5, the V gene TRBV27; possibly TRBD1 for D (6 bases). Gene TRBJ2-7 matches the end of the DNA better, so the J call may be wrong. This CDR3 contains 15 residues. Germline CDR1 MNHEY, CDR2 SMNVEV (reference sequence). The CDR3 nucleotides are TGTGCCAGCTCCCGAGTTGGGGGCATGACCTACGAGCAGTACTTC. It is translated as CASSRVGGMTYEQYF.

The V call is TRBV30, the J call TRBJ2-7; D is perhaps TRBD2 (6 bases). Germline CDR1 GTSNPN, CDR2 SVGIG (reference sequence). The CDR3 is 14 amino acids. The V gene lost 3 bases and the J gene lost 4 bases, with 16 bases spanning the gap. The CDR3 loop reads CAWSEGGGRYEQYF. The CDR3 nucleotides read TGTGCCTGGAGCGAGGGAGGCGGGCGGTACGAGCAGTACTTC.